This T cell receptor beta chain was identified during a study of blood T cell repertoires in COVID-19. Study-level background: From the United States, Italy and Spain came samples of acute and convalescent COVID-19. T cells, B-cell-depleted T cells, or PBMCs provided the cDNA or gDNA that served as material.

V gave up 3 bases and J gave up 4 bases; unmatched junction bases: 7. Germline CDR1 is SGHTA and CDR2 is FQGNSA. The CDR3 spans 15 residues. Authors' data handling: Reference gene primer amplification in the assay estimated nucleated cell counts. Sequenced by immunoSEQ multiplex PCR; TCRdb stores in-frame clones only, minus some. V and J calls and clone size follow that table, whereas D and trimming were derived from the DNA. The sample yields roughly 310,000 clones, 85% to 90% seen once. Those enrolled in Seattle joined during active infection and were followed longitudinally afterward. The TCR comes from a woman aged 25 to 45 with COVID-19, enrolled during active disease. The rearrangement joins TRBV7-2 to TRBJ2-3, with TRBD2 matching over 7 bases. Sequenced sample: peripheral blood. DNA for the CDR3: TGTGCCAGCAGCTTTCGGCGGGAGTCCGCAGATACGCAGTATTTT. Translated: CASSFRRESADTQYF.